The rows below give T cell receptor beta chains drawn from one sample of a study of shared clonotypes between healthy human individuals. The assay was immunoSEQ multiplex PCR, and TCRdb's table has in-frame clones only and misses some. Of 2 million to 2.5 million clones listed, more than 85% are singletons. Sequenced sample: naive CD4+ T cells from PBMCs. The receptors originated from a man younger than 30 in good health. Some clones in this sample may be carry-over from other donors' samples. Both conserved end residues are part of each CDR3. A D gene is named only where the DNA matches it firmly. Size is stated for part of the rows, as once, few or many counts, or as a class when the clone is expanded.

clone_size	d_call	v_call	j_call	cdr3_aa	cdr3_nt
.	.	TRBV9	TRBJ2-3	CASTPGGVKGDTQYF	TGTGCCAGCACCCCCGGCGGAGTAAAGGGAGATACGCAGTATTTT
.	.	TRBV28	TRBJ2-7	CASSTTSGAYEQYF	TGTGCCAGCAGTACCACGAGCGGTGCCTACGAGCAGTACTTC
.	TRBD1	TRBV4-1	TRBJ1-5	CASSHSFRTGPSNQPQHF	TGCGCCAGCAGCCACTCCTTCCGGACAGGGCCTAGCAATCAGCCCCAGCATTTT
.	TRBD2	TRBV11-3	TRBJ2-1	CASSPTSAPYNEQFF	TGTGCCAGCAGCCCCACTAGCGCGCCCTACAATGAGCAGTTCTTC
.	.	TRBV19	TRBJ1-5	CASSLGAGVQPQHF	TGTGCCAGCAGCCTCGGGGCAGGGGTTCAGCCCCAGCATTTT
once	.	TRBV10-2	TRBJ1-2	CASSLWSHYGYTF	TGCGCCAGCAGCCTGTGGTCCCATTATGGCTACACCTTC
.	TRBD1	TRBV6-6	TRBJ1-2	CASSSSRDRIYGYTF	TGTGCCAGCAGTTCATCCCGGGACAGAATTTATGGCTACACCTTC
.	.	TRBV7-2	TRBJ1-2	CASSLALGARGGYTF	TGTGCCAGCAGCTTAGCGTTGGGGGCGCGGGGTGGCTACACCTTC
once	TRBD1	TRBV25-1	TRBJ2-7	CASAGTGGREQYF	TGTGCCAGCGCCGGGACAGGGGGCCGCGAGCAGTACTTC
.	.	TRBV6-1	TRBJ2-1	CASALRGGYNEQFF	TGTGCCAGCGCCCTCAGGGGTGGATACAATGAGCAGTTCTTC
.	.	TRBV5-1	TRBJ2-3	CASTRLGGSTDTQYF	TGCGCCAGCACCCGCCTGGGGGGCTCTACAGATACGCAGTATTTT
.	.	TRBV4-2	TRBJ2-5	CASSQDTLYVGRSETQYF	TGTGCCAGCAGCCAAGATACACTCTATGTAGGACGGTCAGAGACCCAGTACTTC
.	.	TRBV6-1	TRBJ1-1	CALSHGTGNTEAFF	TGTGCCCTTTCCCACGGGACTGGGAACACTGAAGCTTTCTTT
.	TRBD2	TRBV19	TRBJ2-7	CASSTSGRVYEQYF	TGTGCCAGTAGCACTAGCGGGAGGGTCTACGAGCAGTACTTC
.	.	TRBV10-2	TRBJ2-7	CASSRQNYEQYF	TGCGCCAGCAGTAGACAGAATTACGAGCAGTACTTC
.	.	TRBV28	TRBJ2-1	CASITDRPSYNEQFF	TGTGCCAGCATTACGGACAGACCCTCCTACAATGAGCAGTTCTTC
.	.	TRBV6-1	TRBJ2-1	CASSDQVRINEQFF	TGTGCCAGCAGTGATCAGGTGCGGATCAATGAGCAGTTCTTC
few	TRBD1	TRBV6-1	TRBJ1-5	CASTFGTGYQPQHF	TGTGCCAGCACCTTTGGGACAGGGTATCAGCCCCAGCATTTT
.	.	TRBV7-2	TRBJ2-7	CASSPTRTASYEQYF	TGTGCCAGCAGCCCTACGAGGACGGCCTCCTACGAGCAGTACTTC
.	TRBD2	TRBV6-5	TRBJ2-1	CASSYVSTGGYNEQFF	TGTGCCAGCAGTTACGTTTCGACGGGGGGCTACAATGAGCAGTTCTTC
.	TRBD1	TRBV2	TRBJ2-5	CASSRDRSQETQYF	TGTGCCAGCAGCCGGGACAGAAGTCAAGAGACCCAGTACTTC
.	.	TRBV19	TRBJ1-2	CASSPSPGRGYTF	TGTGCCAGTAGTCCTAGCCCCGGACGAGGCTACACCTTC
.	.	TRBV7-2	TRBJ2-7	CASSSEGGSYEQYF	TGTGCCAGCAGCTCGGAGGGGGGATCCTACGAGCAGTACTTC
.	.	TRBV7-9	TRBJ1-1	CASSLTTSVTEAFF	TGTGCCAGCAGCCTGACGACTTCGGTAACTGAAGCTTTCTTT
.	TRBD2	TRBV9	TRBJ2-3	CASSAGTSGNTDTQYF	TGTGCCAGCAGCGCCGGGACTAGCGGTAACACAGATACGCAGTATTTT
.	.	TRBV9	TRBJ2-1	CASSVSIARGNEQFF	TGTGCCAGCAGCGTATCGATCGCCAGGGGCAATGAGCAGTTCTTC
.	TRBD2	TRBV2	TRBJ2-7	CAVGLAGVEQYF	TGTGCCGTGGGACTAGCGGGAGTCGAGCAGTACTTC
.	.	TRBV7-8	TRBJ2-5	CASSFEQGSQYF	TGTGCCAGCAGCTTCGAACAGGGTTCCCAGTACTTC
.	TRBD2	TRBV28	TRBJ2-3	CASSPGGTSGADTQYF	TGTGCCAGCAGTCCCGGTGGGACTAGCGGAGCAGATACGCAGTATTTT
.	.	TRBV7-8	TRBJ1-5	CASSLALGLQPQHF	TGTGCCAGCAGCTTAGCGCTAGGGTTACAGCCCCAGCATTTT
.	.	TRBV6-5	TRBJ2-2	CASSYRVAGELFF	TGTGCCAGCAGTTACAGGGTTGCCGGGGAGCTGTTTTTT
.	.	TRBV7-2	TRBJ2-2	CASSSFASTGELFF	TGTGCCAGCAGCTCGTTCGCGTCGACCGGGGAGCTGTTTTTT
.	.	TRBV9	TRBJ2-5	CASSVGWGLLETQYF	TGTGCCAGCAGCGTAGGTTGGGGGCTCTTGGAGACCCAGTACTTC
.	.	TRBV7-3	TRBJ2-3	CASSLLGGAQDTQYF	TGTGCCAGCAGCTTACTAGGCGGGGCACAAGATACGCAGTATTTT
.	.	TRBV28	TRBJ1-2	CASSLRGPNYGYTF	TGTGCCAGCAGTTTAAGGGGACCTAACTATGGCTACACCTTC
.	TRBD2	TRBV28	TRBJ2-5	CASQRRSGRVQETQYF	TGTGCCAGCCAACGAAGGAGCGGGAGGGTCCAAGAGACCCAGTACTTC
.	TRBD2	TRBV2	TRBJ2-5	CASSGLAGVETQYF	TGTGCCAGCAGTGGACTAGCCGGCGTAGAGACCCAGTACTTC
.	.	TRBV7-2	TRBJ2-7	CASSLFGENSYEQYF	TGTGCCAGCAGCTTATTTGGGGAAAACTCCTACGAGCAGTACTTC
.	.	TRBV6-1	TRBJ2-3	CASSAIPGISTDTQYF	TGTGCCAGCAGTGCTATACCCGGGATTAGCACAGATACGCAGTATTTT
once	.	TRBV30	TRBJ1-1	CAWSDLNTEAFF	TGTGCCTGGAGCGACTTGAACACTGAAGCTTTCTTT
.	.	TRBV29-1	TRBJ2-3	CSGRGGGPSTDTQYF	TGCAGCGGTCGGGGCGGGGGCCCCAGCACAGATACGCAGTATTTT
.	TRBD1	TRBV7-9	TRBJ1-2	CASSSDRGVDGYTF	TGTGCCAGCAGCAGCGACAGGGGAGTCGATGGCTACACCTTC
.	.	TRBV28	TRBJ1-4	CASSLRTQLGNEKLFF	TGTGCCAGCAGTTTAAGGACCCAACTGGGTAATGAAAAACTGTTTTTT
.	.	TRBV4-1	TRBJ2-7	CASSRSRAGGNNLYEQYF	TGCGCCAGCAGCCGGTCCCGAGCGGGCGGGAACAATCTCTACGAGCAGTACTTC
once	.	TRBV6-5	TRBJ1-2	CASRPGLNYGYTF	TGTGCCAGCAGACCAGGGTTGAACTATGGCTACACCTTC
.	TRBD1	TRBV4-3	TRBJ1-2	CASSLTGTGPYGYTF	TGCGCCAGCAGCCTAACCGGGACAGGGCCCTATGGCTACACCTTC
.	.	TRBV18	TRBJ2-3	CASSAEDTQYF	TGTGCCAGCTCAGCGGAAGATACGCAGTATTTT
few	TRBD1	TRBV2	TRBJ1-4	CASSEMGQGSAKLFF	TGTGCCAGCAGTGAAATGGGACAGGGTTCTGCGAAACTGTTTTTT
once	TRBD2	TRBV5-1	TRBJ2-3	CASSPAGAVDTQYF	TGCGCCAGCAGCCCAGCGGGAGCGGTAGATACGCAGTATTTT
.	.	TRBV5-1	TRBJ1-2	CASSPLGGTNYGYTF	TGCGCCAGCAGCCCCCTGGGGGGGACTAACTATGGCTACACCTTC
once	TRBD1	TRBV5-1	TRBJ2-5	CASSSGALTGGQETQYF	TGCGCCAGCAGCTCGGGGGCGTTAACAGGGGGTCAAGAGACCCAGTACTTC
.	TRBD1	TRBV7-9	TRBJ1-2	CASSLGTGEFGYTF	TGTGCCAGCAGCTTAGGGACAGGGGAATTCGGCTACACCTTC
.	TRBD1	TRBV6-1	TRBJ1-1	CASSTYTGENTEAFF	TGTGCCAGCAGTACCTACACAGGGGAGAACACTGAAGCTTTCTTT